These T cell receptor beta chains were read from a single sample in a study of blood T cell repertoires in COVID-19. TCRdb's copy holds only in-frame clones and misses some; the assay was immunoSEQ multiplex PCR. Of about 230,000 clones listed, roughly 85% are singletons. The source material was peripheral blood. These receptors originate from a woman aged 70 to 79 with active or convalescent COVID-19. Both conserved end residues are part of each CDR3. The D gene is left open where the match is weak. Clone size is stated in some rows and not others, as once, few, many or a class when expanded.

size,D,V,J,DNA,CDR3
-,-,TRBV21-1,TRBJ1-2,TGTGCCAGCAGCAGCGGACAGGATCGAAATGGCTACACCTTC,CASSSGQDRNGYTF
-,TRBD1,TRBV7-2,TRBJ2-3,TGTGCCAGCAGTCTCTCTGGGACAGGGATTTGGGATACGCAGTATTTT,CASSLSGTGIWDTQYF
once,-,TRBV19,TRBJ2-1,TGTGCCAGCTCGAATAGCGGGGACAGCTACAATGAGCAGTTCTTC,CASSNSGDSYNEQFF
-,-,TRBV5-1,TRBJ1-1,TGCGCCAGCAGCATGGGCGGTTATCGGAACACTGAAGCTTTCTTT,CASSMGGYRNTEAFF
-,TRBD1,TRBV27,TRBJ2-7,TGTGCCAGCAGTAGATCGGGACAGGCCTCTCCAAGGTCCTACGAGCAGTACTTC,CASSRSGQASPRSYEQYF
-,TRBD2,TRBV6-1,TRBJ2-7,TGTGCCAGCAGTGAAGATCTAGCGGGAGCGGACGAGCAGTACTTC,CASSEDLAGADEQYF
-,-,TRBV2,TRBJ2-7,TGTGCCAGCAGTGGACTAGTCTCGTGGGAGCAGTACTTC,CASSGLVSWEQYF
-,TRBD1,TRBV24-1,TRBJ2-1,TGTGCCTCGGGACAGGGGGCACGTAATGAGCAGTTCTTC,CASGQGARNEQFF
-,-,TRBV6-5,TRBJ2-2,TGTGCCAGCAGTTTCAGGGTCGGATACACCGGGGAGCTGTTTTTT,CASSFRVGYTGELFF
-,TRBD1,TRBV6-5,TRBJ2-5,TGTGCCAGCAAGTATCGGGACAGGGTTGCAGAGACCCAGTACTTC,CASKYRDRVAETQYF
-,TRBD2,TRBV3-1/TRBV3-2,TRBJ2-1,TGTGCCAGCAGCCAAGAGGGAACTAGCGGGGTAAACAATGAGCAGTTCTTC,CASSQEGTSGVNNEQFF
-,TRBD2,TRBV11-2,TRBJ2-5,TGTGCCAGCAGCCGGGAGGGGGGGACCCAGTACTTC,CASSREGGTQYF
-,-,TRBV15,TRBJ2-1,TGTGCCACCAGCGAGGAGGGGACCGAGTACAATGAGCAGTTCTTC,CATSEEGTEYNEQFF
once,TRBD1,TRBV5-1,TRBJ1-6,TGCGCCAGCAGCTTGCGGGGGACAGGGGCATCACCCCTCCACTTT,CASSLRGTGASPLHF
-,-,TRBV28,TRBJ2-6,TGTGCCAGCAGTCCCCCCCAGGTCTTGGGGGCCAACGTCCTGACTTTC,CASSPPQVLGANVLTF
few,-,TRBV7-9,TRBJ2-1,TGTGCCAGCAGCCCTAGCGCTAACATCAATGAGCAGTTCTTC,CASSPSANINEQFF
-,-,TRBV5-1,TRBJ1-2,TGCGCCAGCAGCCTGACGGGTAACTCTGGCTACACCTTC,CASSLTGNSGYTF
-,TRBD1,TRBV5-6,TRBJ2-3,TGTGCCAGCAGCCCTGACAGGGCAGATACGCAGTATTTT,CASSPDRADTQYF
-,TRBD1,TRBV6-6,TRBJ2-7,TGTGCCAGCAGTCCAGGGGGTGGGACCCGCCTATGGGAGCAGTACTTC,CASSPGGGTRLWEQYF
-,TRBD1,TRBV7-6,TRBJ1-1,TGTGCCAGCAGTCGTATCCGGACAGGGGAGGGGAACACTGAAGCTTTCTTT,CASSRIRTGEGNTEAFF
-,-,TRBV19,TRBJ2-7,TGTGCCAGTAGTATGGAGGGGCCTGGGGCCTACGAGCAGTACTTC,CASSMEGPGAYEQYF
-,TRBD1,TRBV27,TRBJ1-5,TGTGCCAGCACTCCCGGACAGGGCAATCAGCCCCAGCATTTT,CASTPGQGNQPQHF
-,-,TRBV7-6,TRBJ2-2,TGTGCCAGCAGCCCTCCAGAAACCGGGGAGCTGTTTTTT,CASSPPETGELFF
few,-,TRBV5-1,TRBJ2-1,TGCGCCAGCAGCTTGGGGTCGGTGTCGGGGTACAATGAGCAGTTCTTC,CASSLGSVSGYNEQFF
-,-,TRBV2,TRBJ1-1,TGTGCCAGCAGTGAAAGGAGGGGTGGGATGAACACTGAAGCTTTCTTT,CASSERRGGMNTEAFF
-,-,TRBV11-2,TRBJ1-5,TGTGCCAGCAGCCCTACGGGGGGTGGCCAGCCCCAGCATTTT,CASSPTGGGQPQHF
-,TRBD2,TRBV5-1,TRBJ2-7,TGCGCCAGCAGCTTGGTTAGCGGGAGAGACTACGAGCAGTACTTC,CASSLVSGRDYEQYF